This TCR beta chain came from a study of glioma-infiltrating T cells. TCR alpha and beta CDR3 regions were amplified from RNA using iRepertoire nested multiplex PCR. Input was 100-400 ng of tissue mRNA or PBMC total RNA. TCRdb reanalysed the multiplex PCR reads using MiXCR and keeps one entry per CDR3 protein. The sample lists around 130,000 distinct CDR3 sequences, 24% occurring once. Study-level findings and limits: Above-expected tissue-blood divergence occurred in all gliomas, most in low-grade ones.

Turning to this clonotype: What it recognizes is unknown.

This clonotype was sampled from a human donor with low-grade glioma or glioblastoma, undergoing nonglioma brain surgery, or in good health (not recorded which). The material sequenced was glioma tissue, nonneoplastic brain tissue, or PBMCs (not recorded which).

The CDR3 DNA reads as TGTGCCAGCATCCGGGGGGTCCAAGAGACCCAGTACTTC. Protein sequence: CASIRGVQETQYF. The chain carries TRBV2 and TRBJ2-5, with 7 positions matching TRBD2. This CDR3 is 13 amino acids long. J was trimmed by 1 base and V by 7 bases; bases with no gene match: 3. Germline loops: CDR1 SNHLY, CDR2 FYNNEI. The full variable domain, in which reference TRBV2 and TRBJ2-5 provide the parts outside the CDR3, is EPEVTQTPSHQVTQMGQEVILRCVPISNHLYFYWYRQILGQKVEFLVSFYNNEISEKSEIFDDQFSVERPDGSNFTLKIRSTKLEDSAMYFCASIRGVQETQYFGPGTRLLVL.